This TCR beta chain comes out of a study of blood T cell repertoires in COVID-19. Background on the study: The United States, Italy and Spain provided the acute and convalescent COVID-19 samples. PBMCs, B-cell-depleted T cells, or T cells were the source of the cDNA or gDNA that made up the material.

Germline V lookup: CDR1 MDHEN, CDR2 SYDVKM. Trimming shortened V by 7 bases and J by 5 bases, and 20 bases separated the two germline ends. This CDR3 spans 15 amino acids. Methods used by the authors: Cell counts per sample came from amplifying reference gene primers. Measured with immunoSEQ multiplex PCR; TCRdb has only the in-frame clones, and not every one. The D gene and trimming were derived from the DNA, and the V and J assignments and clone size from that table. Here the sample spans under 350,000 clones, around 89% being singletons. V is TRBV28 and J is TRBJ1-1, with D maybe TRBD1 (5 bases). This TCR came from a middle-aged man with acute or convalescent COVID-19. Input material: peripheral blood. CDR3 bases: TGTGCCAGCAACATACCTCAGGGCGGATGGACTGAAGCTTTCTTT. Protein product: CASNIPQGGWTEAFF.